This TCR beta chain originates from a study of memory CD4+ T cells and cytomegalovirus serostatus. The sort gate was single viable CD3+CD4+CD8-CD45RO+ cells for memory CD4+ T cells. CD4+ T cells were isolated by positive magnetic selection. Worth noting for this clone: Its target is not known.

Per the study methods: After removing out-of-frame reads, 2 million to 2.5 million distinct TCRbeta sequences remained. Some clones are missing from TCRdb's copy, which holds only in-frame ones; the method was immunoSEQ multiplex PCR. V and J calls and clone size are copied from that table; D and trimming were computed from the DNA. The sample consists of just over 45,000 clones, roughly 73% of them appearing once. The CDR3 extends over 16 amino acids. V shed 4 bases, J shed 6 bases, and the junction held 14 bases outside the gene matches. Germline values: CDR1 ENHRY, CDR2 SYGVKD. Study conclusions and caveats: Of 150 to 200 reported CMV TCRbeta sequences, under 70 were found in memory CD4+ repertoires.

Sequencing input: memory CD4+ T cells from blood. This chain uses TRBV10-3 with TRBJ1-2; TRBD1 matches at 7 bases. The TCR was taken from an adult in good health and CMV-seronegative. The CDR3 DNA reads TGTGCCATCAGTGCCGGGACAGACTCGGCGGTCCATGGCTACACCTTC. Its protein is CAISAGTDSAVHGYTF.